This T cell receptor (beta chain) was captured by sequencing in a study of blood T cells in healthy people across ages. Study-level results: Roughly linear age-related decline in beta diversity appeared, significant by age 40.

This CDR3 region has 14 residues. The V end was cut by 0 bases, the J end by 11 bases, with 16 bases between. Germline loops: CDR1 SEHNR, CDR2 FQNEAQ (reference sequence). Note on this clonotype: Antigen specificity is unknown.

Next came a second PCR, run for about 7 to 12 cycles, which used a sample-barcoded 5' primer along with a J-beta primer mix. One entry per CDR3 protein, called by TCRdb with MiXCR from the 5' RACE reads. The repertoire includes about 1.5 million distinct CDR3 sequences, roughly 43% of them detected once, and more than 4% sits in the top ten. Per-sample yields of isolated PBMCs were at least 7 million. This clonotype originated in a woman aged 18-35 years in good health. The V and J genes are TRBV7-9 and TRBJ2-5; D is undetermined. The sequenced material came from blood. CDR3 sequence: CASSLATRSYGQYF. Written as DNA, the CDR3 is TGTGCCAGCAGCTTAGCTACCAGATCCTACGGGCAGTACTTC. The full variable domain, completed using reference TRBV7-9 and TRBJ2-5, is DTGVSQNPRHKITKRGQNVTFRCDPISEHNRLYWYRQTLGQGPEFLTYFQNEAQLEKSRLLSDRFSAERPKGSFSTLEIQRTEQGDSAMYLCASSLATRSYGQYFGPGTRLLVL.